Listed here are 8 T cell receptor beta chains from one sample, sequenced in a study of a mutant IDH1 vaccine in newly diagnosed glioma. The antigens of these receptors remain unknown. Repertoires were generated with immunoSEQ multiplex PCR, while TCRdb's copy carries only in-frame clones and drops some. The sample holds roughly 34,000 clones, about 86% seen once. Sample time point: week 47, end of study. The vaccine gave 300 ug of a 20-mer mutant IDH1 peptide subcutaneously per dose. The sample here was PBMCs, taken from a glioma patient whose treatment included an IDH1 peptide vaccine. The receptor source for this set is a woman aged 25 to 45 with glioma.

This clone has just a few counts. In nucleotides, the CDR3 is TGTGCCAGCAGCTTAGAATCTACTTATGGCTACACCTTC. The encoded protein is CASSLESTYGYTF. The V call is TRBV7-8, the J call TRBJ1-2; D is ambiguous. The length of the CDR3 is 13 residues. The V end lost 1 base, the J end lost 5 bases, and 8 bases lay between the germline ends. Germline V CDR1 and CDR2: SGHVS, FQNEAQ. The full variable domain, in which reference TRBV7-8 and TRBJ1-2 provide the parts outside the CDR3, is GAGVSQSPRYKVAKRGQDVALRCDPISGHVSLFWYQQALGQGPEFLTYFQNEAQLDKSGLPSDRFFAERPEGSVSTLKIQRTQQEDSAVYLCASSLESTYGYTFGSGTRLTVV.

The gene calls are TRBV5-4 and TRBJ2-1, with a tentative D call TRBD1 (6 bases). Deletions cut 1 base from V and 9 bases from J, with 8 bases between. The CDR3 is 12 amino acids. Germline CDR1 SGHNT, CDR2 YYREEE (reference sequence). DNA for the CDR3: TGTGCCAGCAGCTTGTTAGGGGGTGAGCAGTTCTTC. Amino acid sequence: CASSLLGGEQFF.

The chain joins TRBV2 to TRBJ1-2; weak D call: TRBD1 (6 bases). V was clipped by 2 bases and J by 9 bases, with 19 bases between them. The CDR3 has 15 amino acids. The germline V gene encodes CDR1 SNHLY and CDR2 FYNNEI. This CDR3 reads CASSEREEGGLRYTF. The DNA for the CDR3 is TGTGCCAGCAGTGAACGGGAGGAGGGGGGCCTGCGCTACACCTTC.

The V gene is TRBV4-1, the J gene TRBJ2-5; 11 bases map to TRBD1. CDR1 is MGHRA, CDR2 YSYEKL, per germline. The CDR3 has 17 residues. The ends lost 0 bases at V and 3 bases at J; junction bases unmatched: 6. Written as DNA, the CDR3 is TGCGCCAGCAGCCAAGAAGGACGGGACAGGGGGAAAGAGACCCAGTACTTC. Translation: CASSQEGRDRGKETQYF.

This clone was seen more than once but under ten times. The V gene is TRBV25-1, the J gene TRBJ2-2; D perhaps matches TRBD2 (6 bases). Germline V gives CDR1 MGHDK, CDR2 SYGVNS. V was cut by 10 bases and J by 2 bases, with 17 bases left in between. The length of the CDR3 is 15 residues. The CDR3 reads CATGEAGTNTGELFF. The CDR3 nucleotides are TGTGCCACCGGGGAGGCCGGTACAAACACCGGGGAGCTGTTTTTT.

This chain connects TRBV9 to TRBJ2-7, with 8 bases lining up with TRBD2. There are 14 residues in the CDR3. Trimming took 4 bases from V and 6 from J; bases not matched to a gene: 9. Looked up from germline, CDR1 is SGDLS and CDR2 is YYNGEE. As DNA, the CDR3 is TGTGCCAGCAGCCGACCGGGACTAGGAGGCGAGCAGTACTTC. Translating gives CASSRPGLGGEQYF.

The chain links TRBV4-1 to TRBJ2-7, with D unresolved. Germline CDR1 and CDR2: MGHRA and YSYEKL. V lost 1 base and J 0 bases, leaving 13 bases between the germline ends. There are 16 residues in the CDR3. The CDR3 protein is CASSQAARTSSYEQYF. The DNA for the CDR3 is TGCGCCAGCAGCCAAGCTGCCCGAACAAGCTCCTACGAGCAGTACTTC.

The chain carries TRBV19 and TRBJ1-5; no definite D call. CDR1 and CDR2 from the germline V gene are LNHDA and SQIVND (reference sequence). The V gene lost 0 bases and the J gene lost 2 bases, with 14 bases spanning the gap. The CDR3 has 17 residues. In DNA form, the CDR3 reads TGTGCCAGTAGTATAGATCTTGTAGGGTTCGGCAATCAGCCCCAGCATTTT. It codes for CASSIDLVGFGNQPQHF. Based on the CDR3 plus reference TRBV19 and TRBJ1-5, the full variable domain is DGGITQSPKYLFRKEGQNVTLSCEQNLNHDAMYWYRQDPGQGLRLIYYSQIVNDFQKGDIAEGYSVSREKKESFPLTVTSAQKNPTAFYLCASSIDLVGFGNQPQHFGDGTRLSIL.